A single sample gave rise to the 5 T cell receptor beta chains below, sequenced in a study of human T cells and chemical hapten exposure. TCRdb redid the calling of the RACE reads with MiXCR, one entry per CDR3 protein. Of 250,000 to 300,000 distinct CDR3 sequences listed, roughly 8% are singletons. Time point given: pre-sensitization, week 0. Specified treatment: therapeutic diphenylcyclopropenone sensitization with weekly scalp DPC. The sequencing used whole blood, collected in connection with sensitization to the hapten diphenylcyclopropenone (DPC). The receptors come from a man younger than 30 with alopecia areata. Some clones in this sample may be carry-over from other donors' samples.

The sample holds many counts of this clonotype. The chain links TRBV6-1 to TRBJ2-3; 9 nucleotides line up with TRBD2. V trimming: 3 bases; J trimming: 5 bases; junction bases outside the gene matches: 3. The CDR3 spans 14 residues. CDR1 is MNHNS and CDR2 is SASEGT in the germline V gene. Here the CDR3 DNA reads TGTGCCAGCAGTGAGCGGGGGGGCAAAGATACGCAGTATTTT. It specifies CASSERGGKDTQYF.

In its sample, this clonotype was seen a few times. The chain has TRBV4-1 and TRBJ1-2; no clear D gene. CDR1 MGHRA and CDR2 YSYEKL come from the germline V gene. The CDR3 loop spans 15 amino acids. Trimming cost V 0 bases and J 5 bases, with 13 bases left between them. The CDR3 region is CASSQERAAGYGYTF. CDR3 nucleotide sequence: TGCGCCAGCAGCCAAGAACGGGCGGCAGGATATGGCTACACCTTC.

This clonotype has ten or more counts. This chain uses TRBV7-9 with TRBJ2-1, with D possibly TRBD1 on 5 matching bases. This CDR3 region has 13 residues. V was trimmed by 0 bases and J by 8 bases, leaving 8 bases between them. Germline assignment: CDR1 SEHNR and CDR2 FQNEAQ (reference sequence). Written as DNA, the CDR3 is TGTGCCAGCAGCTTAGCGTTAGGGGATGAGCAGTTCTTC. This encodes CASSLALGDEQFF.

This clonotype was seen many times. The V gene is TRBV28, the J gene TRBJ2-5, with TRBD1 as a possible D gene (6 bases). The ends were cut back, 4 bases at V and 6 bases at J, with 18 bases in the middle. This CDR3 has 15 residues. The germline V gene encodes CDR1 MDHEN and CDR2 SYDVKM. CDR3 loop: CASSSYDRPVKTQYF. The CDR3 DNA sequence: TGTGCCAGCAGTTCGTACGACAGGCCGGTGAAGACCCAGTACTTC.

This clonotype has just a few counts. The CDR3 bases are TGTGCCAGCATCCGACGGGGGCCAACATACAATGAGCAGTTCTTC. Translation: CASIRRGPTYNEQFF. The chain has TRBV7-2 and TRBJ2-1; the D call may be TRBD1 or TRBD2 (6 bases each). There are 15 residues in the CDR3. CDR1 and CDR2 from the germline V gene are SGHTA and FQGNSA. Trimming removed 7 bases at V and 4 bases at J, with 17 bases between.